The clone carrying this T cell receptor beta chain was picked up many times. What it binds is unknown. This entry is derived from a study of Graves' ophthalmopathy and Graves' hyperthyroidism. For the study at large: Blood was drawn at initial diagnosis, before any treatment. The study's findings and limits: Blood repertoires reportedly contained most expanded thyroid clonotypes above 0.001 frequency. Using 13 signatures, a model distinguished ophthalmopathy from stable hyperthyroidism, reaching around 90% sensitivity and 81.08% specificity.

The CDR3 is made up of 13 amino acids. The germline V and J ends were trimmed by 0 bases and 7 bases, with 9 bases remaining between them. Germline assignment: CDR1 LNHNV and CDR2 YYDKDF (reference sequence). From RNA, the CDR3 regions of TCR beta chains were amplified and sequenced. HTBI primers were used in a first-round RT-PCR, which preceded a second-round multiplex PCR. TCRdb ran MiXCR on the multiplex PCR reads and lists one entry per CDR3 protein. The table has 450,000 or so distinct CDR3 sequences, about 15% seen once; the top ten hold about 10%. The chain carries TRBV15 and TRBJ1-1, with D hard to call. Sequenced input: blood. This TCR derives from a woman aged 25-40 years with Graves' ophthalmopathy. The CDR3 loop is CATSRDRVIEAFF. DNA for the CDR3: TGTGCCACCAGCAGAGATAGGGTCATTGAAGCTTTCTTT.